This entry lists 18 T cell receptor beta chains sequenced from one sample in a study of shared clonotypes between healthy human individuals. Only in-frame clones appear in the TCRdb table, and some are missing; sequencing was by immunoSEQ multiplex PCR. The data contain hundreds of thousands of clones, under 80% of them singletons. Sequenced sample: memory CD4+ T cells sorted from blood. Stated subset: CD45RA-negative fraction. Receptor source: a woman aged 30 to 39 in good health.

The genes are TRBV28 and TRBJ1-5; unclear D gene. CDR1 and CDR2 from the germline V gene are MDHEN and SYDVKM. Trimming stripped 5 bases from V and 0 bases from J, with 11 bases between. CDR3 length equals 15 residues. This CDR3 is CASSPRFSSNQPQHF. In nucleotides, the CDR3 is TGTGCCAGCAGTCCCCGGTTTAGTAGCAATCAGCCCCAGCATTTT.

By its share, this clone is medium-sized. The V call is TRBV29-1, the J call TRBJ2-5, with TRBD2 matching 10 bases. The CDR3 extends over 13 amino acids. Germline CDR1 is SQVTM and CDR2 is ANQGSEA. The ends lost 4 bases at V and 5 bases at J; junction bases unmatched: 4. The CDR3 protein is CSVAGSGRETQYF. The CDR3 bases are TGCAGCGTTGCAGGTAGCGGGAGGGAGACCCAGTACTTC. Full variable domain (outside the CDR3, taken from reference TRBV29-1 and TRBJ2-5): SAVISQKPSRDICQRGTSLTIQCQVDSQVTMMFWYRQQPGQSLTLIATANQGSEATYESGFVIDKFPISRPNLTFSTLTVSNMSPEDSSIYLCSVAGSGRETQYFGPGTRLLVL.

CDR3: CASRIPGTAYGYTF. In DNA, the CDR3 is TGTGCCAGCAGGATACCCGGGACAGCATATGGCTACACCTTC. This rearrangement joins TRBV28 to TRBJ1-2; TRBD1 matches at 7 bases. Looked up from germline, CDR1 is MDHEN and CDR2 is SYDVKM. This CDR3 has 14 amino acids. V shed 6 bases and J 5 bases; nucleotides not matched to a gene: 9.

V usage is TRBV11-2 and J usage is TRBJ2-3; TRBD2 might be the D (6 bases). With 5 bases removed from V and 2 bases from J, the gap between germline ends came to 17 bases. This CDR3 is 16 amino acids long. From germline, CDR1 is SGHAT and CDR2 FQNNGV. In DNA, the CDR3 is TGTGCCAGCAGCCCCGGGTGGGTAGCGGTCACAGATACGCAGTATTTT. This codes for CASSPGWVAVTDTQYF.

On this clone: A read error is likely here: a far larger clone is one base away. The same CDR3 also results from other DNA sequences found in this sample. This sequence joins TRBV6-1 and TRBJ2-4, with 7 bases identical to TRBD1. V was pared by 1 base and J by 1 base, with 10 bases of the junction left unmatched. The germline V gene encodes CDR1 MNHNS and CDR2 SASEGT. The CDR3 is 18 amino acids. CDR3 amino acids: CASSEGSRDSGAKNIQYF. The CDR3 nucleotides are TGTGCCAGCAGTGAAGGGAGCAGGGACAGTGGGGCCAAAAACATTCAGTACTTC.

The chain has TRBV2 and TRBJ2-3, with 10 positions matching TRBD2. V was pared by 11 bases and J by 3 bases, with 8 bases of the junction left unmatched. CDR1 and CDR2 (germline): SNHLY, FYNNEI. This CDR3 spans 14 amino acids. CDR3 sequence (DNA): TGTGCCGGAAGTCTAGCGGGAGTTACAGATACGCAGTATTTT. This translates into CAGSLAGVTDTQYF.

The chain combines TRBV6-1 with TRBJ2-3, with D possibly being TRBD1 (5 bases). The germline gives CDR1 MNHNS, CDR2 SASEGT. The CDR3 runs 15 residues. The V and J ends lost 4 bases and 0 bases respectively, with 11 bases between them. For the CDR3, the DNA is TGTGCCAGCAGTGGACGACAGCCTAGCACAGATACGCAGTATTTT. Translating it yields CASSGRQPSTDTQYF.

The genes are TRBV7-2 and TRBJ2-3; D is possibly TRBD1 (6 bases). This CDR3 has 15 residues. CDR1 is SGHTA, CDR2 FQGNSA, per germline. The V end was cut by 2 bases, the J end by 1 base, with 10 bases between. Here the CDR3 reads CASSLMAGGTDTQYF. The CDR3 DNA is TGTGCCAGCAGCTTAATGGCAGGGGGCACAGATACGCAGTATTTT.

The chain couples TRBV19 to TRBJ2-3; 8 bases are shared with TRBD2. Losses at the gene ends were 10 bases for V and 0 bases for J; bases not matched to a gene: 9. The CDR3 is 15 amino acids. Germline V gives CDR1 LNHDA, CDR2 SQIVND (reference sequence). The DNA for the CDR3 is TGTGCCATCGCTCAGAGCGGGAGCAGCACAGATACGCAGTATTTT. Its translation is CAIAQSGSSTDTQYF. The entire variable domain, with the rest obtained from reference TRBV19 and TRBJ2-3, is as follows: DGGITQSPKYLFRKEGQNVTLSCEQNLNHDAMYWYRQDPGQGLRLIYYSQIVNDFQKGDIAEGYSVSREKKESFPLTVTSAQKNPTAFYLCAIAQSGSSTDTQYFGPGTRLTVL.

This clone was counted between two and nine times. The chain links TRBV2 to TRBJ2-7, with D possibly matching TRBD2 (6 bases). This CDR3 contains 14 residues. CDR1 SNHLY and CDR2 FYNNEI come from the germline V gene. Trimming took off 7 bases at V and 0 bases at J, with 13 bases between the two ends. DNA for the CDR3: TGTGCCAGCATGGGGCGGGATTTCTCCTACGAGCAGTACTTC. Its protein is CASMGRDFSYEQYF.

The chain joins TRBV7-2 to TRBJ2-3, with D possibly being TRBD1 (7 bases). V was clipped by 7 bases and J by 3 bases, with 17 bases between them. Germline CDR1 SGHTA, CDR2 FQGNSA. There are 15 residues in the CDR3. This CDR3 reads CASIQGGLRTDTQYF. CDR3 bases: TGTGCCAGCATCCAGGGGGGATTGAGGACAGATACGCAGTATTTT.

J is TRBJ2-6 and V is TRBV9, with 7 nucleotides matching TRBD1. The V and J ends lost 0 bases and 0 bases, in that order; junction bases with no gene match: 9. This CDR3 contains 19 residues. The germline V gene has CDR1 SGDLS and CDR2 YYNGEE. This CDR3 reads CASSVGARTGSSGANVLTF. CDR3 coding DNA: TGTGCCAGCAGCGTAGGAGCCCGGACAGGTAGCTCTGGGGCCAACGTCCTGACTTTC.

DNA of the CDR3: TGTGCCAGCGGTAGTTCCTACAATGAGCAGTTCTTC. It yields the protein CASGSSYNEQFF. The chain is built from TRBV28 and TRBJ2-1, with unresolved D. The CDR3 is made up of 12 amino acids. The V end was cut by 8 bases, the J end by 1 base, with 6 bases between. Germline loops: CDR1 MDHEN, CDR2 SYDVKM.

The chain has TRBV27 and TRBJ2-5; 14 positions match TRBD2. Trimming removed 5 bases from V and 1 base from J; junction bases left unmatched: 6. Germline values: CDR1 MNHEY, CDR2 SMNVEV (reference sequence). This CDR3 has 17 residues. CDR3 sequence reads: CASSPRTSGRFQETQYF. The CDR3 region has the DNA TGTGCCAGCAGTCCCCGGACTAGCGGGAGGTTCCAAGAGACCCAGTACTTC.

This clone was observed a few times. This rearrangement joins TRBV2 to TRBJ2-2; the D gene is possibly TRBD1 (5 bases). Trimming shortened V by 10 bases and J by 4 bases, and 16 bases separated the two germline ends. This CDR3 has 14 residues. Germline-derived CDR1 and CDR2 are SNHLY and FYNNEI. CDR3 region: CATKGVWGTGELFF. In DNA, the CDR3 is TGTGCCACAAAAGGGGTTTGGGGCACCGGGGAGCTGTTTTTT.

V usage is TRBV7-2 and J usage is TRBJ1-5, with D unresolved. V was trimmed by 5 bases and J by 5 bases, leaving 19 bases between them. The CDR3 is 16 amino acids. Germline CDR1 is SGHTA and CDR2 is FQGNSA. The chain's CDR3 is CASSPNALVGDQPQHF. The CDR3 DNA follows: TGTGCCAGCAGCCCGAACGCCCTGGTTGGTGATCAGCCCCAGCATTTT.

This rearrangement joins TRBV7-2 to TRBJ2-7; D tentatively fits TRBD1 or TRBD2 (6 bases each). With 4 bases removed from V and 2 bases from J, the gap between germline ends came to 15 bases. Germline V gives CDR1 SGHTA, CDR2 FQGNSA. CDR3 length: 15 amino acids. The CDR3 is CASSSAKGGTYEQYF. Written as DNA, the CDR3 is TGTGCCAGCAGCTCCGCAAAAGGGGGGACCTACGAGCAGTACTTC.

This rearrangement joins TRBV5-8 to TRBJ2-3, with TRBD1 identical over 11 bases. The CDR3 has 16 amino acids. Germline CDR1 reads SGHTS; CDR2 reads YDEGEE. V was clipped by 5 bases and J by 4 bases; unmatched bases: 9. This CDR3 is CASRRRDRGIADTQYF. The CDR3 DNA sequence: TGTGCCAGCAGGCGGCGGGACAGGGGGATCGCAGATACGCAGTATTTT. Drawing the rest from reference TRBV5-8 and TRBJ2-3, the complete variable domain is EAGVTQSPTHLIKTRGQQATLRCSPISGHTSVYWYQQALGLGLQFLLWYDEGEERNRGNFPPRFSGRQFPNYSSELNVNALELEDSALYLCASRRRDRGIADTQYFGPGTRLTVL.